This paragraph covers one T cell receptor (beta chain) sequence. The antigen is undetermined. This specimen belongs to a study of cytomegalovirus exposure and HLA in healthy donors. General observations from the study: Subsequent analysis found a tendency for first-cohort TCR clusters to co-occur within the 120 or so validation repertoires. Three CMV-associated chains proved CMV antigen-specific in vitro.

CDR3 length: 13 amino acids. Trimming stripped 3 bases from V and 4 bases from J, with 9 bases between. CDR1 and CDR2 from the germline V gene are MNHEY and SMNVEV (reference sequence). The data were produced by immunoSEQ multiplex PCR, yet TCRdb's version contains in-frame clones alone and is incomplete. The table lists fewer than 120,000 clones, about 92% of them singletons, with 1.5% to 2% in the top ten. Sequenced material: PBMCs. This TCR came from a woman younger than 30 in good health and CMV-seronegative. This rearrangement joins TRBV27 to TRBJ2-5; unclear D gene. The CDR3 protein is CASSLLPTETQYF. The CDR3 DNA reads as TGTGCCAGCAGTTTGTTGCCTACAGAGACCCAGTACTTC.